This entry concerns a single TCR beta chain. Its antigen is currently unknown. Trimming removed 3 bases from V and 5 bases from J, with 13 bases in between. This CDR3 spans 14 amino acids. Germline V gives CDR1 SGHTA, CDR2 FQGNSA. Libraries were prepared by immunoSEQ multiplex PCR; TCRdb keeps only in-frame clonotypes and omits some of them. The sample lists 130,000 to 150,000 clones; more than 85% were seen once. The entry originates in a study of T cell responses to AZD1222 COVID-19 vaccine. Findings and limits, study-wide: Among AZD1222 vaccinees, only six or seven were seropositive at baseline.

The specimen comprised peripheral blood, sampled on day 0 of AZD1222 vaccination. The clonotype was recovered from an adult in good health. The chain is built from TRBV7-2 and TRBJ1-1; D is possibly TRBD1 (5 bases). In DNA, the CDR3 is TGTGCCAGCAGCTTCCGGCAGGGCAAGACTGAAGCTTTCTTT. Protein: CASSFRQGKTEAFF. Looking up the rest from reference TRBV7-2 and TRBJ1-1 gives the full variable domain: GAGVSQSPSNKVTEKGKDVELRCDPISGHTALYWYRQSLGQGLEFLIYFQGNSAPDKSGLPSDRFSAERTGGSVSTLTIQRTQQEDSAVYLCASSFRQGKTEAFFGQGTRLTVV.